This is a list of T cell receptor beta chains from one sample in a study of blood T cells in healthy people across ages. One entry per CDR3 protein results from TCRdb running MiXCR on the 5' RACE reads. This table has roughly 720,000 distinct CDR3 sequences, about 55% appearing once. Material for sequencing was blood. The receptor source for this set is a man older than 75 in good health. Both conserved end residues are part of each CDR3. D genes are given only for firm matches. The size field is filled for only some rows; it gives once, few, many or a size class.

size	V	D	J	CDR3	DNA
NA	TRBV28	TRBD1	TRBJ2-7	CASSLTTGGEQYF	TGTGCCAGCAGTTTAACAACAGGGGGCGAGCAGTACTTC
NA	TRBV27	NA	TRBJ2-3	CASIRAPTRRATDTQYF	TGTGCCAGCATCAGAGCCCCCACACGGAGGGCCACAGATACGCAGTATTTT
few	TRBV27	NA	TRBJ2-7	CASSLGGWEGYEQYF	TGTGCCAGCAGTTTAGGGGGCTGGGAGGGCTACGAGCAGTACTTC
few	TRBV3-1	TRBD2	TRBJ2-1	CASSLGTSGTQGFF	TGTGCCAGCAGCCTTGGGACTAGCGGGACACAGGGGTTCTTC
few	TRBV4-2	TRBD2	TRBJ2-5	CASSQVEGGFVETQYF	TGTGCCAGCAGCCAAGTGGAGGGAGGGTTTGTAGAGACCCAGTACTTC
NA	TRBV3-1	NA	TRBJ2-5	CASSSRSETQYF	TGTGCCAGCAGCAGCCGGTCTGAGACCCAGTACTTC
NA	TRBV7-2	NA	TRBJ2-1	CASSPGGQRGSYNEQFF	TGTGCCAGCAGCCCGGGGGGCCAGAGGGGCTCCTACAATGAGCAGTTCTTC
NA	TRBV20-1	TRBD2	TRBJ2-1	CSARGYTMAGVPYNEQFF	TGCAGTGCTAGGGGGTACACCATGGCGGGAGTCCCCTACAATGAGCAGTTCTTC
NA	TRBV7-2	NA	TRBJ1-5	CASSPGATQPQHF	TGTGCCAGCAGCCCCGGAGCGACTCAGCCCCAGCATTTT
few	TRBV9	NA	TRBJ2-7	CASSEDGYEQYF	TGTGCCAGCAGCGAGGACGGCTACGAGCAGTACTTC
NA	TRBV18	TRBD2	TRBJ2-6	CASSPRAGRLSSGANVLTF	TGTGCCAGCTCACCCCGAGCGGGACGGTTGAGCTCTGGGGCCAACGTCCTGACTTTC
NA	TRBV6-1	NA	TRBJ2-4	CASSRGDGLLGDQGNIQYF	TGTGCCAGCAGTAGGGGGGACGGTTTATTAGGCGACCAGGGAAACATTCAGTACTTC
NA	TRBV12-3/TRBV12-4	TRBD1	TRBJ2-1	CASNRGREPYNEQFF	TGTGCCAGCAATAGGGGGCGCGAACCTTACAATGAGCAGTTCTTC
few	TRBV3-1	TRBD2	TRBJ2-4	CASSLGLAGGIAKNIQYF	TGTGCCAGCAGCCTGGGACTAGCGGGAGGGATAGCCAAAAACATTCAGTACTTC
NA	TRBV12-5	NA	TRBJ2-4	CASGLGVLGGNIQYF	TGTGCTAGTGGTTTGGGGGTCCTGGGTGGGAACATTCAGTACTTC
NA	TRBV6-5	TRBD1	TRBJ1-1	CASSYYYGQGNTEAFF	TGTGCCAGCAGTTACTACTATGGACAGGGGAACACTGAAGCTTTCTTT
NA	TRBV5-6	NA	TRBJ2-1	CASSPPTGNERFF	TGTGCCAGCAGCCCCCCGACTGGGAATGAGCGGTTCTTC
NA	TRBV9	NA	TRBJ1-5	CASSLDPGRNQPQHF	TGTGCCAGCAGCTTAGACCCGGGCCGCAATCAGCCCCAGCATTTT
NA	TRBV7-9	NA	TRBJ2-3	CASSRLAEEHRYAYF	TGTGCCAGCAGCCGACTCGCGGAGGAGCACAGATACGCGTATTTT
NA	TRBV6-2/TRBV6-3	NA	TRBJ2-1	CASRPALSSYNEQFF	TGTGCCAGCAGACCCGCTCTGAGCTCCTACAATGAGCAGTTCTTC
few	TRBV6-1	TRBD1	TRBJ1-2	CASSRTGGQGGYTF	TGTGCCAGCAGCCGCACAGGGGGCCAAGGGGGCTACACCTTC
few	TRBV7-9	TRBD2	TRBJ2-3	CASSLASGLAGGDRYAYF	TGTGCCAGCAGCTTAGCGTCGGGACTAGCGGGAGGAGACAGATACGCGTATTTT
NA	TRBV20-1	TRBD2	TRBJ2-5	CSARSFSGTSGRVNEQYF	TGCAGTGCTAGATCCTTCTCCGGGACTAGCGGGAGGGTGAATGAGCAGTACTTC
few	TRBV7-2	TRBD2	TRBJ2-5	CASSSLAGGRETQYF	TGTGCCAGCAGCTCCCTAGCGGGAGGTCGAGAGACCCAGTACTTC
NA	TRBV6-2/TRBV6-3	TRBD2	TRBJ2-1	CASSYSGLAGNYNEQFF	TGTGCCAGCAGTTACTCTGGCCTAGCGGGGAACTACAATGAGCAGTTCTTC
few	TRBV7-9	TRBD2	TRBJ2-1	CASSSIAGPWGEQFF	TGTGCCAGCAGCTCGATAGCGGGACCCTGGGGTGAGCAGTTCTTC
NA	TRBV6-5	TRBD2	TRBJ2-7	CASKGLAGGGVEQYF	TGTGCCAGCAAGGGACTAGCGGGAGGTGGAGTTGAGCAGTACTTC
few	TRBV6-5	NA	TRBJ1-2	CASRGAPGAYGYTF	TGTGCCAGCAGGGGAGCCCCTGGGGCCTATGGCTACACCTTC
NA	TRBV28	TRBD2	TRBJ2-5	CASSSWGGETQYF	TGTGCCAGCAGTTCCTGGGGGGGAGAGACCCAGTACTTC
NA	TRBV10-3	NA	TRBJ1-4	CAISESVTSTNEKPFF	TGTGCCATCAGTGAGTCTGTGACCTCAACTAATGAAAAACCGTTTTTT
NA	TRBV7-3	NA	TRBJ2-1	CASSLRGGNEQFF	TGTGCCAGCAGTTTAAGGGGCGGGAATGAGCAGTTCTTC
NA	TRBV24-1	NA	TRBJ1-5	CATRSDGNQPQHF	TGTGCCACCCGTAGCGATGGCAATCAGCCCCAGCATTTT
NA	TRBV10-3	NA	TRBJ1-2	CAISESKSGTRGYTF	TGTGCCATCAGTGAGTCCAAATCAGGGACACGGGGCTACACCTTC
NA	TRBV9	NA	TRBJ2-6	CASSINSGADRANVLTF	TGTGCCAGCAGTATTAATTCAGGGGCTGACAGGGCCAACGTCCTGACTTTC
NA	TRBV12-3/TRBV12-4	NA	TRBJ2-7	CVSSLRGYEQYF	TGTGTCAGCAGTTTACGGGGCTACGAGCAGTACTTC
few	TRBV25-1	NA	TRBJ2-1	CASSAMGIYNEQFF	TGTGCCAGCAGCGCAATGGGAATCTACAATGAGCAGTTCTTC
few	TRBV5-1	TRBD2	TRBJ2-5	CASSRASGMETQYF	TGCGCCAGCAGCAGAGCTAGCGGGATGGAGACCCAGTACTTC
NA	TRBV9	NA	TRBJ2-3	CASSAQPSASHTDTQYF	TGTGCCAGCAGCGCCCAGCCTAGCGCCTCTCACACAGATACGCAGTATTTT
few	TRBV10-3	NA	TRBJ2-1	CAISESGPGARANEQFF	TGTGCCATCAGTGAGTCAGGGCCGGGGGCCAGGGCTAATGAGCAGTTCTTC
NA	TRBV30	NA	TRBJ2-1	CAWGKGGGTYNEQFF	TGTGCCTGGGGGAAAGGGGGAGGAACCTACAATGAGCAGTTCTTC